This T cell receptor beta chain comes out of a study of cytomegalovirus exposure and HLA in healthy donors. Overall study findings and caveats: In an earlier analysis, most TCR beta V segments were productive about 87% or about 30% of the time. TCR beta sequences reportedly predicted most subjects' HLA-A and HLA-B alleles accurately.

The CDR3 runs to 16 residues. V shed 0 bases and J 7 bases; nucleotides not matched to a gene: 13. Germline CDR1 is SGHRS and CDR2 is YFSETQ. When sampled, the donors appeared nominally healthy, though they likely had unrecorded immune exposures. On this clone: Its target is not known.

Researchers ran the PCR with 60 Vbeta and 13 Jbeta primers. The protocol was immunoSEQ multiplex PCR, while the TCRdb copy is restricted to in-frame clones and leaves out a portion. Found here are about 150,000 clones, 65% to 85% of them singletons; the top ten hold less than 3.5%. Sequenced sample: PBMCs. The source of this sequence is a man younger than 30 in good health and CMV-seronegative. V and J are TRBV5-1 and TRBJ2-7; TRBD2 matches 7 bases. CDR3 region: CASSLGGGGIDYEQYF. CDR3 DNA: TGCGCCAGCAGCTTGGGGGGCGGGGGAATTGACTATGAGCAGTACTTC.